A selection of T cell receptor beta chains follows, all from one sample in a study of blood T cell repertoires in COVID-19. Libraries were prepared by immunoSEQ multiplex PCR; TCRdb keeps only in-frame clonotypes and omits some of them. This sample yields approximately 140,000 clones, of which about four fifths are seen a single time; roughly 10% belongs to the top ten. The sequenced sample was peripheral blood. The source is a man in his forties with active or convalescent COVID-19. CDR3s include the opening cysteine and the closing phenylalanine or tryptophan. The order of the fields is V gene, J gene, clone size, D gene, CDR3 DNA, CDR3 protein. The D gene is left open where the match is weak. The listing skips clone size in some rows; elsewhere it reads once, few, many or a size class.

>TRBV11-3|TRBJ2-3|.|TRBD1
TGTGCCAGCAGCATCAGACAGGGGGGAAGCACAGATACGCAGTATTTT
CASSIRQGGSTDTQYF
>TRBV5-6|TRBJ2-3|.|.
TGTGCCAGCAGCTTGGCGGATACGCAGTATTTT
CASSLADTQYF
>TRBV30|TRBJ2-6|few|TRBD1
TGTGCCTGGAGTAGGGGCCGGACAGGGCCTGGGGCCAACGTCCTGACTTTC
CAWSRGRTGPGANVLTF
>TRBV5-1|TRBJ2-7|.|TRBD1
TGCGCCAGCAGCCCGAACGGGGACAGCAACTACGAGCAGTACTTC
CASSPNGDSNYEQYF
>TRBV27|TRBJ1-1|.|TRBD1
TGTGCCAGCAGTTTATTACAGGGGGCGACTGAAGCTTTCTTT
CASSLLQGATEAFF
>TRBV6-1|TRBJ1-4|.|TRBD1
TGTGCCAGCAGTTTCGGGACAGGATATGAAAAACTGTTTTTT
CASSFGTGYEKLFF
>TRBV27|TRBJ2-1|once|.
TGTGCCAGCAGTAAGTCTCTAATTCTCAATGAGCAGTTCTTC
CASSKSLILNEQFF
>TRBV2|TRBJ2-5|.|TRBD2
TGTGCCAGCAAAGGACCCCTTAGCGGGGGGGGAGAGACCCAGTACTTC
CASKGPLSGGGETQYF
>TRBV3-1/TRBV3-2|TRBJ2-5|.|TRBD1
TGTGCCAGCAGCCTCGGGACAGGGAACCAAGAGACCCAGTACTTC
CASSLGTGNQETQYF
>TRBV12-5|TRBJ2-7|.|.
TGTGCTAGTGGTTTTGGGGGAGGTTTCTACGAGCAGTACTTC
CASGFGGGFYEQYF
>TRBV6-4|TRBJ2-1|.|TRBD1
TGTGCCAGCAGTGACCCGAGGCTGGGGACAGGGCCCAATGAGCAGTTCTTC
CASSDPRLGTGPNEQFF
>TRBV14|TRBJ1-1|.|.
TGTGCCAGCAGCCAATTTCGGGGGGCTGAAGCTTTCTTT
CASSQFRGAEAFF
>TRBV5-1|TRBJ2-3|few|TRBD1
TGCGCCAGCAGCTTGCAGCAGACAGGGAACACAGATACGCAGTATTTT
CASSLQQTGNTDTQYF
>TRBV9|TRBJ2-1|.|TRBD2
TGTGCCAGCAGCGTAGCGGTCGGACTAGCTGAGGAGCAGTTCTTC
CASSVAVGLAEEQFF
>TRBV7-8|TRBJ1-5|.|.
TGTGCCAGCAGCTTGAGCTCGGGCAATCAGCCCCAGCATTTT
CASSLSSGNQPQHF
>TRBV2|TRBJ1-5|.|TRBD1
TGTGCCAGCTTGGGGGACAGGGGGAGATCGCCCCAGCATTTT
CASLGDRGRSPQHF
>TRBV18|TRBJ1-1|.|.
TGTGCCAGCTCACCGGGGGGGAGAGCGGCTGAAGCTTTCTTT
CASSPGGRAAEAFF
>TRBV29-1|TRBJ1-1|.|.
TGCAGCGTTGAACGCCCAGGTTCGGAAGCTTTCTTT
CSVERPGSEAFF
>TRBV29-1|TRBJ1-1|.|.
TGCAGCGTTGGAAGGAGGGGGAACACTGAAGCTTTCTTT
CSVGRRGNTEAFF
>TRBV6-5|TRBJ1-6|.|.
TGTGCCACCCGGGACGGGGGAAATTCACCCCTCCACTTT
CATRDGGNSPLHF
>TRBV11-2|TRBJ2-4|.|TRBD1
TGTGCCAGCAGCTGGACAGGGGCTAACCCTTTAAACATTCAGTACTTC
CASSWTGANPLNIQYF
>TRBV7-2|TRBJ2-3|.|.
TGTGCCAGCAGCATAAAAACCGCGGTAGGCACCAGCACAGATACGCAGTATTTT
CASSIKTAVGTSTDTQYF
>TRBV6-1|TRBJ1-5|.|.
TGTGCCAGCAGTGAGTCGCAGGGCCCCTCGGCCCAGCATTTT
CASSESQGPSAQHF
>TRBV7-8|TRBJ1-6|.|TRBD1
TGTGCCAGCAGCCTTTCGACAGGGGGTAGCCCTGTAGTCCTTTCACCCCTCCACTTT
CASSLSTGGSPVVLSPLHF
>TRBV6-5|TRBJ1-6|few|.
TGTGCCAGCAGTTACGGGGTAGGGAGCGGACCACCCCTCCACTTT
CASSYGVGSGPPLHF
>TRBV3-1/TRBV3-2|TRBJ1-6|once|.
TGTGCCAGCAGCCCCCGGGTCTCGAATTCACCCCTCCACTTT
CASSPRVSNSPLHF
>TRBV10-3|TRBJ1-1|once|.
TGTGCCATCAGTGAGCCAATGGGGGGGTTGAACACTGAAGCTTTCTTT
CAISEPMGGLNTEAFF
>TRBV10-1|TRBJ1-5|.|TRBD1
TGCGCCAGCAGCGCAGTCCTTACAGGGGATAGCAGGTTTCAGCCCCAGCATTTT
CASSAVLTGDSRFQPQHF
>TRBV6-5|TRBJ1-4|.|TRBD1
TGTGCCAGCAGTCCACCGGGACAGGTGAATGAAAAACTGTTTTTT
CASSPPGQVNEKLFF
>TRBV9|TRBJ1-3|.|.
TGTGCCAGCAGCAAATACGACGGAGACTCTGGAAACACCATATATTTT
CASSKYDGDSGNTIYF
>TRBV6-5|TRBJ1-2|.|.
TGTGCCAGCAGGGGCGGGGACGGCTACACCTTC
CASRGGDGYTF
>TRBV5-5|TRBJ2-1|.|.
TGTGCCAGCATCTTCTCGGGGAGAAAGGACAATGAGCAGTTCTTC
CASIFSGRKDNEQFF
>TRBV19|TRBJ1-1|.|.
TGTGCCAGTAGTATCAGTCATGAAGCTTTCTTT
CASSISHEAFF
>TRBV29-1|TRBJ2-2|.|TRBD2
TGCAGCGCTGCCCCGCGAGGGCGGGGGGACGGCGGGGAGCTGTTTTTT
CSAAPRGRGDGGELFF
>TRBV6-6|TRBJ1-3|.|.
TGTGCCAGCAGTTCGCAGGGGTTTGGAAACACCATATATTTT
CASSSQGFGNTIYF
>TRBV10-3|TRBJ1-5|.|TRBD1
TGTGCCATCAGTGACCCCAGGACAGGGCACAATCAGCCCCAGCATTTT
CAISDPRTGHNQPQHF
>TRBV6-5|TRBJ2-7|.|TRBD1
TGTGCCAGCAGTCAACTAGGACAGGGCTACGAGCAGTACTTC
CASSQLGQGYEQYF
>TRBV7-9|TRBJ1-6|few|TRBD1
TGTGCCAGCAGCTTTGATAGGGGACAGGGGAGATCACCCCTCCACTTT
CASSFDRGQGRSPLHF
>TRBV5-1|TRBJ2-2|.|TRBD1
TGCGCCAGCAGCTTGGGAGGACAGGGGGGAAGCGGGGAGCTGTTTTTT
CASSLGGQGGSGELFF
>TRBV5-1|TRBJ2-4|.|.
TGCGCCAGCAGCTTAGGCCCAGGGAAGGGTGTTGGAAACATTCAGTACTTC
CASSLGPGKGVGNIQYF
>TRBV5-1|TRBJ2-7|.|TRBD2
TGCGCCAGCAGCCGGACTAGCGGGGGATTCTACGAGCAGTACTTC
CASSRTSGGFYEQYF
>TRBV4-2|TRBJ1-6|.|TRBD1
TGTGCCAGCAGCCAAGTAGCCCAGACAGGGGGTTCTTTGAATTCACCCCTCCACTTT
CASSQVAQTGGSLNSPLHF